This TCR beta chain was captured in a study of cytomegalovirus exposure and HLA in healthy donors. PCR used 60 Vbeta primers and 13 Jbeta primers. Method: immunoSEQ multiplex PCR; TCRdb's copy keeps in-frame clones and lacks some. This table has roughly 190,000 clones, around 68% appearing once. V lost 2 bases and J lost 5, with 15 bases in between. The germline gives CDR1 SGHTA, CDR2 FQGTGA. The CDR3 extends over 15 amino acids. This clone was detected only a few times. Its antigen is as yet unknown. Findings and caveats of the study: The classifier, whose performance was assessed in both the original and validation cohorts, reportedly diagnosed cytomegalovirus status with high specificity and sensitivity.

Sequencing used PBMCs. This TCR came from a man aged 40-55 years in good health and CMV-seronegative. The rearrangement uses TRBV7-3 and TRBJ2-5; maybe TRBD2 (5 bases). The CDR3 nucleotides read TGTGCCAGCAGCTTATCTGGGGAGTCCGGCGAGACCCAGTACTTC. Protein sequence: CASSLSGESGETQYF.